This record looks at one T cell receptor (beta chain) sequence and its context. The assay was immunoSEQ multiplex PCR, and TCRdb's table has in-frame clones only and misses some. The sample shows 2,500,000 or so clones, about 90% of them seen only once. V lost 3 bases, J lost 4 bases, and 9 bases stayed unmatched. Per the germline V gene, CDR1 is SGDLS and CDR2 is YYNGEE. The CDR3 is 15 amino acids. These data are taken from a study of shared clonotypes between healthy human individuals. Sequencing was carried out using naive CD4+ T cells from PBMCs. Sample subset: CD45RA+ positively selected. This clonotype was sampled from a man younger than 35 in good health. Some clones in this sample may be carry-over from other donors' samples. The rearrangement links TRBV9 to TRBJ1-2; 7 positions agree with TRBD1. As DNA, the CDR3 is TGTGCCAGCAGCGCTTACTCCGGGACAGCCTATGGCTACACCTTC. As protein: CASSAYSGTAYGYTF. Complete variable domain (other parts from reference TRBV9 and TRBJ1-2): DSGVTQTPKHLITATGQRVTLRCSPRSGDLSVYWYQQSLDQGLQFLIQYYNGEERAKGNILERFSAQQFPDLHSELNLSSLELGDSALYFCASSAYSGTAYGYTFGSGTRLTVV.